The 13 T cell receptor beta chains below come from one sample, sequenced in a study of blood T cell repertoires in COVID-19. Only in-frame clones appear in the TCRdb table, and some are missing; sequencing was by immunoSEQ multiplex PCR. The table lists about 220,000 clones, around three quarters of them singletons. Sequencing used peripheral blood. The receptors were sampled from a woman in her 70s with acute or convalescent COVID-19.

The gene calls are TRBV6-5 and TRBJ2-5; perhaps TRBD2 as D (7 bases). The CDR3 consists of 13 residues. Between the trimmed V and J ends, which lost 5 bases and 5 bases, there was a span of 12 bases. Germline V CDR1 and CDR2: MNHEY, SVGAGI. The CDR3 bases are TGTGCCAGCAGTCACAGGGAGGGCGAGACCCAGTACTTC. Translating it yields CASSHREGETQYF.

V is TRBV5-6 and J is TRBJ1-1; D may be TRBD1 (5 bases). The CDR3 has 13 residues. V lost 0 bases and J 3 bases, leaving 6 bases between the germline ends. Germline CDR1 is SGHDT and CDR2 is YYEEEE. The CDR3 DNA reads as TGTGCCAGCAGCTTGGAGGGGCACACTGAAGCTTTCTTT. Residues: CASSLEGHTEAFF.

The table lists this clone with a few counts. This sequence joins TRBV30 and TRBJ1-3; 8 nucleotides match TRBD1. Germline V lookup: CDR1 GTSNPN, CDR2 SVGIG (reference sequence). The CDR3 extends over 12 amino acids. With 0 bases clipped from V and 8 bases from J, the junction kept 0 bases outside the gene matches. The DNA for the CDR3 is TGTGCCTGGAGTGTACAGGGGGACACCATATATTTT. Translated, it gives CAWSVQGDTIYF.

This clone was seen a few times. The chain couples TRBV25-1 to TRBJ1-2; 8 bases match TRBD1. This CDR3 is 16 amino acids long. CDR1 is MGHDK, CDR2 SYGVNS, per germline. Germline trimming cut 3 bases from V and 7 bases from J; bases unmatched to any gene: 13. DNA of the CDR3: TGTGCCAGCAGTGATTCCTGGACAGGGTTAGGGCTTGGCTACACCTTC. Protein: CASSDSWTGLGLGYTF.

The rearrangement joins TRBV12-3 or TRBV12-4 to TRBJ1-2; no definite D call. Trimming took off 1 base at V and 8 bases at J, with 11 bases between the two ends. The CDR3 runs 13 residues. The CDR3 coding sequence is TGTGCCAGCAGTTTAGGTCGTCGAGGGGGCTACACCTTC. Translated, it gives CASSLGRRGGYTF.

The DNA of the CDR3 is TGTGCCAGCAGACAGCGGGGGGGAACCGGGGAGCTGTTTTTT. It is translated as CASRQRGGTGELFF. This chain links TRBV2 with TRBJ2-2, with 10 positions matching TRBD2. The CDR3 runs to 14 residues. From germline, CDR1 is SNHLY and CDR2 FYNNEI. With V trimmed by 6 bases and J by 5 bases, 3 bases remained unmatched.

In its sample, this clone was seen a few times. V is TRBV6-6 and J is TRBJ2-7, with D possibly TRBD2 on 6 matching bases. Germline-derived CDR1 and CDR2 are MNHNY and SVGAGI (reference sequence). CDR3 size: 11 residues. The CDR3 DNA reads as TGTGCCAGCAGCGAAGGGCCGGGACTTCACGTC. It is translated as CASSEGPGLHV.

This sequence joins TRBV19 and TRBJ2-3, with D possibly matching TRBD2 (5 bases). Deletions cut 4 bases from V and 2 bases from J, with 13 bases between. This CDR3 comprises 15 residues. Germline V gives CDR1 LNHDA, CDR2 SQIVND (reference sequence). Written as DNA, the CDR3 is TGTGCCAGTAGTACCCCGCGAGGGTCCACAGATACGCAGTATTTT. Protein product: CASSTPRGSTDTQYF.

V usage is TRBV18 and J usage is TRBJ2-3; 9 positions match TRBD2. The length of the CDR3 is 15 residues. In germline, CDR1 is KGHSH, CDR2 LQKENI. The V gene end was trimmed by 3 bases and the J gene end by 1 base; junction bases not matched to a gene: 2. DNA of the CDR3: TGTGCCAGCTCACCCCGGACTAGCGGCACAGATACGCAGTATTTT. As protein: CASSPRTSGTDTQYF.

DNA for the CDR3: TGTGCCAGCAGCCCTACTAGTGGAGCCAATACGCAGTATTTT. Protein: CASSPTSGANTQYF. J is TRBJ2-3 and V is TRBV7-9; D may be TRBD2 (5 bases). The V gene lost 5 bases and the J gene lost 7 bases, with 16 bases spanning the gap. The germline gives CDR1 SEHNR, CDR2 FQNEAQ (reference sequence). CDR3 length: 14 amino acids.

The genes are TRBV2 and TRBJ2-7, with D perhaps matching TRBD2 (5 bases). Trimming removed 6 bases at V and 0 bases at J, with 15 bases between. Germline lookup yields CDR1 SNHLY and CDR2 FYNNEI. The CDR3 sequence is 15 residues long. The CDR3 DNA reads TGTGCCAGCAGCCCCCCCGGTGGGAGCTCCTACGAGCAGTACTTC. Translation: CASSPPGGSSYEQYF.

DNA of the CDR3: TGTGCCAGCAGTACCAGCCAGGGGACCTACGAGCAGTACTTC. It specifies CASSTSQGTYEQYF. J is TRBJ2-7 and V is TRBV6-2 or TRBV6-3; D is perhaps TRBD1 (6 bases). The germline V gene encodes CDR1 MNHEY and CDR2 SVGEGT. This CDR3 has 14 amino acids. The V end lost 5 bases, the J end lost 2 bases, and 13 bases lay between the germline ends.

V is TRBV7-2 and J is TRBJ2-5, with 9 positions matching TRBD1. Germline assignment: CDR1 SGHTA and CDR2 FQGNSA. The CDR3 has 16 residues. J was trimmed by 2 bases and V by 5 bases; bases with no gene match: 9. CDR3 protein: CASSIPRDRVQETQYF. The CDR3 DNA follows: TGTGCCAGCAGCATCCCCCGGGACAGGGTTCAAGAGACCCAGTACTTC. Full variable domain (outside the CDR3, taken from reference TRBV7-2 and TRBJ2-5): GAGVSQSPSNKVTEKGKDVELRCDPISGHTALYWYRQSLGQGLEFLIYFQGNSAPDKSGLPSDRFSAERTGGSVSTLTIQRTQQEDSAVYLCASSIPRDRVQETQYFGPGTRLLVL.